Shown below are 29 T cell receptor beta chains from a single sample sequenced in a study of blood T cell repertoires in COVID-19. Generated by immunoSEQ multiplex PCR, the TCRdb table keeps only in-frame clones and is missing some. The repertoire holds some 200,000 clones, with approximately 85% as singletons. Sequencing was performed on peripheral blood. The origin of the receptors is a woman older than 75 with acute or convalescent COVID-19.

The V gene is TRBV9, the J gene TRBJ1-1; no definite D call. Germline V gene data show CDR1 as SGDLS and CDR2 as YYNGEE. The CDR3 loop spans 13 amino acids. Trimming removed 1 base at V and 1 base at J, with 5 bases between. CDR3 in amino acids: CASSVTGNTEAFF. The CDR3, as DNA: TGTGCCAGCAGCGTAACGGGGAACACTGAAGCTTTCTTT. Together with reference TRBV9 and TRBJ1-1, the CDR3 gives the full variable domain: DSGVTQTPKHLITATGQRVTLRCSPRSGDLSVYWYQQSLDQGLQFLIQYYNGEERAKGNILERFSAQQFPDLHSELNLSSLELGDSALYFCASSVTGNTEAFFGQGTRLTVV.

The chain has TRBV28 and TRBJ2-2; no clear D gene. Trimming left V 7 bases short and J 3 bases short, with 9 bases between. Germline V CDR1 and CDR2: MDHEN, SYDVKM. This CDR3 spans 13 amino acids. CDR3 sequence reads: CASTPVYTGELFF. CDR3 coding DNA: TGTGCCAGCACCCCAGTCTACACCGGGGAGCTGTTTTTT.

This clone was seen just once. The chain recombines TRBV11-3 with TRBJ2-2; D ambiguous. The CDR3 loop spans 15 amino acids. The germline V and J ends were trimmed by 5 bases and 0 bases, with 10 bases remaining between them. Per the germline V gene, CDR1 is SGHNT and CDR2 is YENEEA. The chain's CDR3 is CASSPSSANTGELFF. CDR3 nucleotide sequence: TGTGCCAGCAGCCCCTCGAGCGCGAACACCGGGGAGCTGTTTTTT.

This clone was observed many times. DNA of the CDR3: TGTGCCAGCAGTTCTTCTGGTCCCCAGGACGAGCAGTACTTC. Residues: CASSSSGPQDEQYF. This sequence joins TRBV6-2 or TRBV6-3 and TRBJ2-7; D uncertain. This CDR3 region has 14 residues. Trimming took off 4 bases at V and 5 bases at J, with 15 bases between the two ends. The germline CDR1 and CDR2 sequences are MNHEY and SVGEGT.

V usage is TRBV29-1 and J usage is TRBJ2-3, with D maybe TRBD2 (8 bases). Germline V CDR1 and CDR2: SQVTM, ANQGSEA. The CDR3 is 16 amino acids. V shed 6 bases and J shed 1 base, with 20 bases lying between them. CDR3 sequence: CSVGGDSEFRTDTQYF. DNA of the CDR3: TGCAGCGTCGGGGGGGACAGCGAATTCCGCACAGATACGCAGTATTTT.

This clone was counted only a few times. The chain has TRBV27 and TRBJ2-7; TRBD1 agrees at 10 bases. The CDR3 sequence is 13 residues long. CDR1 is MNHEY and CDR2 is SMNVEV in the germline V gene (reference sequence). The V gene end was trimmed by 10 bases and the J gene end by 7 bases; junction bases not matched to a gene: 10. DNA for the CDR3: TGTGCCACCAGGACAGGGGGTACTGGTGAGCAGTACTTC. Amino acid sequence: CATRTGGTGEQYF.

This clone appeared a single time. The chain combines TRBV12-3 or TRBV12-4 with TRBJ1-1; a possible D gene is TRBD1 (5 bases). V lost 7 bases, J lost 11 bases, and 20 bases lay in between. CDR3 length: 13 residues. The CDR3 is CASTIGAAGEAFF. The CDR3 region has the DNA TGTGCCAGCACCATTGGGGCTGCGGGAGAGGCTTTCTTT.

The chain employs TRBV11-1 and TRBJ1-1; D unclear. Between the trimmed V and J ends, which lost 5 bases and 5 bases, there was a span of 18 bases. CDR1 and CDR2 from the germline V gene are SGHAT and FQDESV (reference sequence). The CDR3 extends over 15 amino acids. CDR3 sequence: CASSVRHLSTTEAFF. In DNA form, the CDR3 reads TGTGCCAGCAGCGTCAGACATCTTTCGACGACTGAAGCTTTCTTT.

This clone was recorded only once. This chain connects TRBV7-9 to TRBJ2-5; D uncertain. The germline gives CDR1 SEHNR, CDR2 FQNEAQ (reference sequence). Trimming removed 5 bases at V and 5 bases at J, with 18 bases between. The CDR3 sequence is 15 residues long. CDR3 coding DNA: TGTGCCAGCAGCCCCTCCCGCGCATTGAAGGAGACCCAGTACTTC. Its translation is CASSPSRALKETQYF.

The chain joins TRBV7-2 to TRBJ2-7, with D possibly matching TRBD2 (5 bases). With 2 bases removed from V and 3 bases from J, the gap between germline ends came to 11 bases. The germline V gene encodes CDR1 SGHTA and CDR2 FQGNSA. The CDR3 loop spans 14 amino acids. The CDR3: CASSLSPGNYEQYF. The CDR3 DNA reads TGTGCCAGCAGCTTAAGTCCGGGGAACTACGAGCAGTACTTC.

The chain carries TRBV9 and TRBJ2-2, with D maybe TRBD2 (6 bases). V was pared by 2 bases and J by 0 bases, with 17 bases between. The CDR3 runs to 18 residues. Germline CDR1 and CDR2: SGDLS and YYNGEE. The CDR3 loop reads CASSVRAEAGPNTGELFF. The CDR3 coding sequence is TGTGCCAGCAGCGTCCGTGCTGAGGCGGGGCCGAACACCGGGGAGCTGTTTTTT.

This clone was seen just once. The chain employs TRBV9 and TRBJ2-3; 11 bases align to TRBD1. The CDR3 runs to 15 residues. Looked up from germline, CDR1 is SGDLS and CDR2 is YYNGEE. V lost 2 bases, J lost 3 bases, and 2 bases stayed unmatched. CDR3 bases: TGTGCCAGCAGCGTGGGGACAGGGGGTACAGATACGCAGTATTTT. This sequence encodes CASSVGTGGTDTQYF.

This chain joins TRBV5-8 and TRBJ1-1, with D tentatively TRBD1 (6 bases). V was shortened by 0 bases and J by 4 bases, with 16 bases between the two germline ends. Per germline, CDR1 SGHTS and CDR2 YDEGEE. This CDR3 comprises 16 residues. The CDR3 protein is CASSLVVGARTTEAFF. The CDR3 DNA is TGTGCCAGCAGCTTGGTGGTGGGGGCAAGGACCACTGAAGCTTTCTTT.

V is TRBV27 and J is TRBJ2-3; TRBD1 aligns across 7 bases. The CDR3 is made up of 13 amino acids. CDR1 and CDR2 from the germline V gene are MNHEY and SMNVEV (reference sequence). Germline trimming cut 5 bases from V and 7 bases from J; bases unmatched to any gene: 6. This chain's CDR3 is CASSIPRGNTQYF. As DNA, the CDR3 is TGTGCCAGCAGTATCCCCAGGGGGAATACGCAGTATTTT.

This chain links TRBV3-1 (or the pseudogene TRBV3-2) with TRBJ2-3; 14 nucleotides agree with TRBD2. Trimming cost V 4 bases and J 7 bases; bases outside gene matches: 7. CDR1 LGHDT and CDR2 YNNKEL come from the germline V gene (reference sequence). CDR3 length equals 16 residues. The DNA for the CDR3 is TGTGCCAGCAGCCTTACGACTAGCGGGGGGGGAAATACGCAGTATTTT. Encoded protein: CASSLTTSGGGNTQYF.

The chain employs TRBV5-1 and TRBJ1-3, with D perhaps TRBD1 (5 bases). Germline assignment: CDR1 SGHRS and CDR2 YFSETQ. V was trimmed by 0 bases and J by 2 bases, leaving 12 bases between them. This CDR3 has 16 amino acids. The CDR3 DNA reads as TGCGCCAGCAGCTTGGTCGGGGGAACGACTGGAAACACCATATATTTT. This translates into CASSLVGGTTGNTIYF.

The V gene is TRBV12-3 or TRBV12-4, the J gene TRBJ1-2; D is ambiguous. The CDR3 runs 13 residues. V shed 5 bases and J shed 4 bases, with 11 bases lying between them. CDR3 region: CASSEGGVYGYTF. The CDR3 DNA is TGTGCCAGCAGTGAGGGAGGAGTCTATGGCTACACCTTC.

The V and J genes are TRBV5-1 and TRBJ2-1, with 8 bases matching TRBD2. Germline loops: CDR1 SGHRS, CDR2 YFSETQ. Trimming took 0 bases from V and 1 from J; bases not matched to a gene: 6. The CDR3 length is 17 residues. The CDR3 loop reads CASSLVVGRGSYNEQFF. The CDR3 bases are TGCGCCAGCAGCTTGGTCGTCGGGAGGGGGTCCTACAATGAGCAGTTCTTC.

J is TRBJ1-2 and V is TRBV12-3 or TRBV12-4, with D possibly TRBD1 on 6 matching bases. V gave up 7 bases and J gave up 6 bases, with 15 bases separating them. The length of the CDR3 is 13 residues. In nucleotides, the CDR3 is TGTGCCAGCACCCTGACAGGAAGGGATGGCTACACCTTC. Protein: CASTLTGRDGYTF.

V gene TRBV19 combines with J gene TRBJ1-1, with 8 bases fitting TRBD1. Per germline, CDR1 LNHDA and CDR2 SQIVND (reference sequence). J lost 1 base, V lost 6 bases, and 7 bases had no gene match. The CDR3 totals 15 residues. The CDR3 DNA sequence: TGTGCCAGTAGGACGCAGGGGGCCGGGAACACTGAAGCTTTCTTT. Translated: CASRTQGAGNTEAFF. The full variable domain, completed using reference TRBV19 and TRBJ1-1, is DGGITQSPKYLFRKEGQNVTLSCEQNLNHDAMYWYRQDPGQGLRLIYYSQIVNDFQKGDIAEGYSVSREKKESFPLTVTSAQKNPTAFYLCASRTQGAGNTEAFFGQGTRLTVV.

Only one count was recorded for this clone. This chain uses TRBV18 with TRBJ1-1; 7 bases fit TRBD1. Unmatched junction bases numbered 5, after V lost 6 bases and J lost 7 bases. This CDR3 is 12 amino acids long. CDR1 and CDR2 (germline): KGHSH, LQKENI. The CDR3 nucleotides read TGTGCCAGCTCCGGACAGGCTGATGAAGCTTTCTTT. It specifies CASSGQADEAFF. Together with reference TRBV18 and TRBJ1-1, the CDR3 gives the full variable domain: NAGVMQNPRHLVRRRGQEARLRCSPMKGHSHVYWYRQLPEEGLKFMVYLQKENIIDESGMPKERFSAEFPKEGPSILRIQQVVRGDSAAYFCASSGQADEAFFGQGTRLTVV.

The chain is built from TRBV19 and TRBJ2-1; TRBD1 aligns across 7 bases. The V gene's germline CDR1 is LNHDA and CDR2 SQIVND (reference sequence). J lost 0 bases, V lost 2 bases, and 7 bases had no gene match. This CDR3 has 17 amino acids. The CDR3: CASSILQGVSSYNEQFF. In DNA form, the CDR3 reads TGTGCCAGTAGTATACTTCAGGGGGTCAGCTCCTACAATGAGCAGTTCTTC. The variable domain in full, with the rest retrieved from reference TRBV19 and TRBJ2-1, is DGGITQSPKYLFRKEGQNVTLSCEQNLNHDAMYWYRQDPGQGLRLIYYSQIVNDFQKGDIAEGYSVSREKKESFPLTVTSAQKNPTAFYLCASSILQGVSSYNEQFFGPGTRLTVL.

The V and J genes are TRBV15 and TRBJ2-1; 9 nucleotides agree with TRBD1. V trimming: 2 bases; J trimming: 5 bases; junction bases outside the gene matches: 10. This CDR3 has 17 residues. In germline, CDR1 is LNHNV, CDR2 YYDKDF (reference sequence). The CDR3 nucleotides read TGTGCCACCAGCAGAAGAGGATCGGGACAGGGAAACAATGAGCAGTTCTTC. It encodes CATSRRGSGQGNNEQFF.

The chain has TRBV6-5 and TRBJ1-1, with a weak D call TRBD1 (5 bases). Per the germline V gene, CDR1 is MNHEY and CDR2 is SVGAGI. V lost 7 bases, J lost 8 bases, and 17 bases lay in between. This CDR3 spans 13 amino acids. DNA for the CDR3: TGTGCCAGCACTCCCAGAAGGCAGGGCGAAGCTTTCTTT. Translating gives CASTPRRQGEAFF.

The chain recombines TRBV19 with TRBJ2-5; TRBD1 agrees at 9 bases. This CDR3 spans 15 amino acids. Looked up from germline, CDR1 is LNHDA and CDR2 is SQIVND (reference sequence). The ends lost 10 bases at V and 5 bases at J; junction bases unmatched: 14. The DNA of the CDR3 is TGTGCCACCGCCGGAGGGACAGGGTGGGGGGAGACCCAGTACTTC. Protein: CATAGGTGWGETQYF.

This chain uses TRBV30 with TRBJ1-6; D perhaps matches TRBD1 (5 bases). Germline CDR1 is GTSNPN and CDR2 is SVGIG (reference sequence). Trimming removed 5 bases from V and 12 bases from J, with 17 bases in between. This CDR3 has 13 residues. CDR3 region: CAWGGTKGRPLHF. The CDR3 DNA follows: TGTGCCTGGGGAGGGACTAAGGGGAGACCCCTCCACTTT.

Only one count was recorded for this clone. The V call is TRBV2, the J call TRBJ2-1; TRBD1 agrees at 7 bases. The CDR3 totals 15 residues. Germline values: CDR1 SNHLY, CDR2 FYNNEI. The ends lost 6 bases at V and 9 bases at J; junction bases unmatched: 14. The DNA for the CDR3 is TGTGCCAGCAGGATAGGGGGCCCCTCGTCCAGTGAGCAGTTCTTC. It encodes CASRIGGPSSSEQFF.

This chain uses TRBV5-4 with TRBJ1-2, with 9 bases identical to TRBD1. The CDR3 is 16 residues long. Germline CDR1 and CDR2: SGHNT and YYREEE (reference sequence). Losses at the gene ends were 4 bases for V and 8 bases for J; bases not matched to a gene: 15. CDR3 nucleotides: TGTGCCAGCAGCCACGCCGGGACAGGGTGGGGATACGGCTACACCTTC. Its translation is CASSHAGTGWGYGYTF.

This chain joins TRBV19 and TRBJ1-2, with 8 bases aligning to TRBD1. Germline CDR1 and CDR2: LNHDA and SQIVND (reference sequence). The J segment lost 7 bases and the V segment lost 3 bases, leaving 4 bases of the junction unmatched. There are 13 residues in the CDR3. In DNA, the CDR3 is TGTGCCAGTAGTATCTTCCAGGGGGCTGGCTACACCTTC. Amino acids: CASSIFQGAGYTF. Full variable domain (outside the CDR3, taken from reference TRBV19 and TRBJ1-2): DGGITQSPKYLFRKEGQNVTLSCEQNLNHDAMYWYRQDPGQGLRLIYYSQIVNDFQKGDIAEGYSVSREKKESFPLTVTSAQKNPTAFYLCASSIFQGAGYTFGSGTRLTVV.